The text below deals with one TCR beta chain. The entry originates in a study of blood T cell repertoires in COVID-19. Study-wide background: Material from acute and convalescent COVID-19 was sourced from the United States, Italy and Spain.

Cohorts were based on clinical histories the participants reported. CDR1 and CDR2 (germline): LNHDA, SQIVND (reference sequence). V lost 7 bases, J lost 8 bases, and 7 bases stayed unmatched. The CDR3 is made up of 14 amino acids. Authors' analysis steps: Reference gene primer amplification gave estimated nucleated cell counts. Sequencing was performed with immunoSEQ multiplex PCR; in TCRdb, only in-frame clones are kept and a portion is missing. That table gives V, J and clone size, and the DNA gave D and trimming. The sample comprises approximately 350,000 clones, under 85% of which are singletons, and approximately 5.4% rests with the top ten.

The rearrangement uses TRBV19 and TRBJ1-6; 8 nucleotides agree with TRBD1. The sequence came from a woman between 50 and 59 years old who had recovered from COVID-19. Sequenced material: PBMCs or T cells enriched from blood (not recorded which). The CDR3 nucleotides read TGTGCCAGTAACCCGACAGGGGAGGATTCACCCCTCCACTTT. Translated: CASNPTGEDSPLHF.